A few counts support the clone carrying this TCR beta chain. Using RNA transcripts as the source, TCR beta CDR3 regions were amplified. The HTBI primer set served for first-round RT-PCR of the TCR CDR3. TCRdb fed the multiplex PCR reads into MiXCR, producing one record per CDR3 protein. The table includes hundreds of thousands of distinct CDR3 sequences, around 20% detected once. V was clipped by 6 bases and J by 0 bases, with 8 bases between them. The CDR3 consists of 13 residues. Germline loops: CDR1 MRHNA, CDR2 SNTAGT. The data derive from a study of T cells in Graves' hyperthyroidism and ophthalmopathy.

The chain recombines TRBV6-4 with TRBJ1-1; D might be TRBD1 (5 bases). Sequencing was performed on blood. The TCR sequence derives from a woman aged 50 to 65 with Graves' hyperthyroidism that later progressed to Graves' ophthalmopathy. CDR3 residues: CASRLTVNTEAFF. DNA of the CDR3: TGTGCCAGCAGACTGACAGTGAACACTGAAGCTTTCTTT.